Each of the 28 T cell receptor beta chains below was sequenced from the same sample in a study of T cells after somatic rescue of genetic block. This table comes from immunoSEQ multiplex PCR, and its TCRdb copy is limited to in-frame clones, with some not included. This table has approximately 100,000 clones, about nine tenths appearing once. Source material: peripheral blood mononuclear cells (PBMCs). The source of these receptors is a woman aged 18-35 years.

The sample holds a few counts of this clone. This chain connects TRBV2 to TRBJ2-7; 11 positions agree with TRBD2. With 5 bases clipped from V and 4 bases from J, the junction kept 4 bases outside the gene matches. This CDR3 comprises 14 residues. Germline V gene sequence: CDR1 SNHLY, CDR2 FYNNEI. CDR3 protein: CASSPGLAAYEQYF. The CDR3, as DNA: TGTGCCAGCAGTCCGGGACTAGCGGCATACGAGCAGTACTTC.

The J gene is TRBJ1-3, the V gene TRBV9; D uncertain. With 10 bases removed from V and 2 bases from J, the gap between germline ends came to 16 bases. CDR1 SGDLS and CDR2 YYNGEE come from the germline V gene. This CDR3 comprises 14 residues. CDR3 bases: TGTGCCCTTTCCCCAGATAGTCCTGGAAACACCATATATTTT. Translation: CALSPDSPGNTIYF.

J is TRBJ1-1 and V is TRBV6-5; TRBD1 is a possible D gene (5 bases). Germline CDR1 reads MNHEY; CDR2 reads SVGAGI. Trimming took 2 bases from V and 4 from J, leaving 14 bases between them. The CDR3 consists of 15 residues. Written as DNA, the CDR3 is TGTGCCAGCAGTTACGACGGAAGAAGGGGCACTGAAGCTTTCTTT. Its protein product is CASSYDGRRGTEAFF.

The chain links TRBV6-5 to TRBJ2-7, with TRBD1 identical over 8 bases. Germline V CDR1 and CDR2: MNHEY, SVGAGI. The CDR3 runs 15 residues. Trimming cost V 7 bases and J 6 bases; bases outside gene matches: 14. The CDR3 protein is CASKNPRTGLVEQYF. CDR3 DNA sequence: TGTGCCAGCAAAAACCCCCGGACAGGGTTGGTCGAGCAGTACTTC.

This rearrangement joins TRBV2 to TRBJ1-1, with D perhaps matching TRBD1 (5 bases). Germline CDR1 reads SNHLY; CDR2 reads FYNNEI. This CDR3 spans 15 amino acids. V was cut by 2 bases and J by 0 bases, with 10 bases left in between. The CDR3 DNA is TGTGCCAGCAGTGAATTGGGACCCCTGAACACTGAAGCTTTCTTT. It specifies CASSELGPLNTEAFF. The entire variable domain, with the rest obtained from reference TRBV2 and TRBJ1-1, is as follows: EPEVTQTPSHQVTQMGQEVILRCVPISNHLYFYWYRQILGQKVEFLVSFYNNEISEKSEIFDDQFSVERPDGSNFTLKIRSTKLEDSAMYFCASSELGPLNTEAFFGQGTRLTVV.

The chain joins TRBV25-1 to TRBJ2-2; tentative D call: TRBD2 (6 bases). Deletions cut 3 bases from V and 3 bases from J, with 8 bases between. The CDR3 loop spans 14 amino acids. From germline, CDR1 is MGHDK and CDR2 SYGVNS. The CDR3 loop reads CASSDGRDTGELFF. The CDR3 coding sequence is TGTGCCAGCAGTGACGGGAGAGACACCGGGGAGCTGTTTTTT. The variable domain in full, with the rest retrieved from reference TRBV25-1 and TRBJ2-2, is EADIYQTPRYLVIGTGKKITLECSQTMGHDKMYWYQQDPGMELHLIHYSYGVNSTEKGDLSSESTVSRIRTEHFPLTLESARPSHTSQYLCASSDGRDTGELFFGEGSRLTVL.

The genes are TRBV28 and TRBJ2-7; 12 bases are shared with TRBD1. This CDR3 is built from 16 residues. J was trimmed by 4 bases and V by 4 bases; bases with no gene match: 8. CDR1 is MDHEN and CDR2 is SYDVKM in the germline V gene. This CDR3 is CASSSPGTGGRYEQYF. The CDR3 nucleotides read TGTGCCAGCAGTTCCCCCGGGACAGGGGGCAGGTACGAGCAGTACTTC. The whole variable domain, filled in from reference TRBV28 and TRBJ2-7, reads DVKVTQSSRYLVKRTGEKVFLECVQDMDHENMFWYRQDPGLGLRLIYFSYDVKMKEKGDIPEGYSVSREKKERFSLILESASTNQTSMYLCASSSPGTGGRYEQYFGPGTRLTVT.

The chain has TRBV11-2 and TRBJ2-3; 7 nucleotides agree with TRBD1. With 5 bases clipped from V and 1 base from J, the junction kept 3 bases outside the gene matches. Germline-derived CDR1 and CDR2 are SGHAT and FQNNGV. The CDR3 extends over 14 amino acids. CDR3 region: CASSLQGRTDTQYF. CDR3 DNA sequence: TGTGCCAGCAGCCTACAGGGGCGCACAGATACGCAGTATTTT.

This rearrangement joins TRBV4-1 to TRBJ2-7; 10 bases align to TRBD1. The trim removed 4 bases at V and 3 bases at J, leaving 3 bases unmatched. Germline V gene data show CDR1 as MGHRA and CDR2 as YSYEKL. The CDR3 spans 14 residues. The CDR3 DNA follows: TGCGCCAGCAGCCGGGGACAGGGGAACTACGAGCAGTACTTC. Amino acids: CASSRGQGNYEQYF.

CDR3 residues: CASSLHPLAGGDEQYF. Written as DNA, the CDR3 is TGTGCCAGCAGCTTGCACCCGCTAGCGGGAGGTGACGAGCAGTACTTC. V usage is TRBV27 and J usage is TRBJ2-7, with 11 nucleotides matching TRBD2. Germline assignment: CDR1 MNHEY and CDR2 SMNVEV (reference sequence). With V trimmed by 6 bases and J by 5 bases, 12 bases remained unmatched. CDR3 length equals 16 residues.

V usage is TRBV4-1 and J usage is TRBJ1-1; TRBD1 aligns across 7 bases. V was clipped by 2 bases and J by 0 bases; unmatched bases: 6. Per the germline V gene, CDR1 is MGHRA and CDR2 is YSYEKL. The CDR3 has 16 residues. CDR3 nucleotide sequence: TGCGCCAGCAGCCAAAGGGGGGGACAGTTGAACACTGAAGCTTTCTTT. It translates to CASSQRGGQLNTEAFF.

The chain uses TRBV6-5 and TRBJ2-7; 9 bases are shared with TRBD2. The CDR3 spans 16 residues. V lost 2 bases and J lost 0; bases outside the gene matches: 5. Germline CDR1 reads MNHEY; CDR2 reads SVGAGI. The CDR3 DNA reads as TGTGCCAGCAGTTACCTCACTAGCGGGCTCTCCTACGAGCAGTACTTC. Its translation: CASSYLTSGLSYEQYF.

The chain recombines TRBV9 with TRBJ1-1; D is ambiguous. CDR1 SGDLS and CDR2 YYNGEE come from the germline V gene. Trimming left V 4 bases short and J 4 bases short, with 8 bases between. The CDR3 has 12 residues. CDR3 loop: CASSPFVTEAFF. In DNA form, the CDR3 reads TGTGCCAGCAGCCCCTTCGTCACTGAAGCTTTCTTT.

This clone appeared a single time. The chain combines TRBV15 with TRBJ2-5, with D perhaps TRBD2 (6 bases). V gave up 1 base and J gave up 1 base, with 16 bases separating them. Germline CDR1 is LNHNV and CDR2 is YYDKDF (reference sequence). The CDR3 covers 17 residues. CDR3: CATSRVGLASLQETQYF. In nucleotides, the CDR3 is TGTGCCACCAGCAGAGTAGGCCTAGCGAGTCTCCAAGAGACCCAGTACTTC. Full variable domain (rest looked up from reference TRBV15 and TRBJ2-5): DAMVIQNPRYQVTQFGKPVTLSCSQTLNHNVMYWYQQKSSQAPKLLFHYYDKDFNNEADTPDNFQSRRPNTSFCFLDIRSPGLGDTAMYLCATSRVGLASLQETQYFGPGTRLLVL.

The genes are TRBV6-5 and TRBJ1-3, with D maybe TRBD1 (5 bases). V shed 5 bases and J shed 5 bases, with 13 bases lying between them. CDR3 length: 14 residues. Germline loops: CDR1 MNHEY, CDR2 SVGAGI. In DNA form, the CDR3 reads TGTGCCAGCAGTCCAATTGACAGTCGAAACACCATATATTTT. Translated, it gives CASSPIDSRNTIYF.

The chain links TRBV9 to TRBJ2-5; the match to TRBD2 covers 7 bases. Trimming removed 4 bases from V and 6 bases from J; junction bases left unmatched: 15. This CDR3 region has 16 residues. The germline gives CDR1 SGDLS, CDR2 YYNGEE. The CDR3 reads CASSPETSNIVKTQYF. CDR3 coding DNA: TGTGCCAGCAGCCCCGAGACTAGCAACATCGTAAAGACCCAGTACTTC.

V is TRBV7-9 and J is TRBJ2-3; D possibly corresponds to TRBD2 (6 bases). The CDR3 length is 13 residues. Trimming shortened V by 2 bases and J by 14 bases, and 17 bases separated the two germline ends. Germline assignment: CDR1 SEHNR and CDR2 FQNEAQ (reference sequence). This CDR3 reads CASSLSGTAATYF. The CDR3, as DNA: TGTGCCAGCAGCTTATCCGGGACTGCCGCCACGTATTTT.

In DNA form, the CDR3 reads TGTGCCAGCTCTCTTCAGGACAGGGCCTTAGGGCGCTACACCTTC. This gives the protein CASSLQDRALGRYTF. The chain combines TRBV18 with TRBJ1-2, with 8 bases matching TRBD1. Per the germline V gene, CDR1 is KGHSH and CDR2 is LQKENI. After removal of 6 bases from V and 9 bases from J, the junction contained 15 bases not matched to a gene. CDR3 length equals 15 residues.

The chain couples TRBV5-6 to TRBJ1-2, with 11 bases identical to TRBD1. Per the germline V gene, CDR1 is SGHDT and CDR2 is YYEEEE. The V and J ends lost 4 bases and 4 bases, in that order; junction bases with no gene match: 6. CDR3 length equals 15 residues. The CDR3 bases are TGTGCCAGCAGCCCGACGGGACAGGGGGGCTATGGCTACACCTTC. Translated: CASSPTGQGGYGYTF.

This sequence joins TRBV15 and TRBJ1-6; D remains ambiguous. The CDR3 extends over 15 amino acids. V gave up 0 bases and J gave up 7 bases, with 10 bases separating them. CDR1 and CDR2 (germline): LNHNV, YYDKDF (reference sequence). The CDR3 is CATSRENQGNSPLHF. In nucleotides, the CDR3 is TGTGCCACCAGCAGAGAAAATCAAGGGAATTCACCCCTCCACTTT.

The chain is built from TRBV23-1 and TRBJ2-1; D call uncertain. TRBV23-1 is classed as an ORF, of uncertain function. Between the trimmed V and J ends, which lost 8 bases and 12 bases, there was a span of 5 bases. The CDR3 contains 8 residues. The CDR3 region is CASCGQFF. CDR3 DNA: TGCGCCAGCTGTGGGCAGTTCTTC.

The rearrangement joins TRBV18 to TRBJ1-4, with TRBD1 matching over 10 bases. This CDR3 is built from 15 residues. With V trimmed by 3 bases and J by 5 bases, 3 bases remained unmatched. Looked up from germline, CDR1 is KGHSH and CDR2 is LQKENI. This chain's CDR3 is CASSPGTGENEKLFF. The DNA for the CDR3 is TGTGCCAGCTCACCCGGGACAGGGGAAAATGAAAAACTGTTTTTT. Filled out from reference TRBV18 and TRBJ1-4, the complete variable domain reads NAGVMQNPRHLVRRRGQEARLRCSPMKGHSHVYWYRQLPEEGLKFMVYLQKENIIDESGMPKERFSAEFPKEGPSILRIQQVVRGDSAAYFCASSPGTGENEKLFFGSGTQLSVL.

The chain carries TRBV15 and TRBJ1-1; 7 bases are a match to TRBD1. Trimming at V came to 5 bases and at J to 0 bases, leaving 6 bases not matched to a gene. CDR1 and CDR2 from the germline V gene are LNHNV and YYDKDF (reference sequence). The CDR3 has 15 residues. CDR3 DNA sequence: TGTGCCACCAGCGCCCGGGACAGACTGAACACTGAAGCTTTCTTT. It yields the protein CATSARDRLNTEAFF.

This chain connects TRBV27 to TRBJ2-7, with unresolved D. This CDR3 has 15 residues. V was pared by 3 bases and J by 3 bases, with 15 bases between. Per germline, CDR1 MNHEY and CDR2 SMNVEV (reference sequence). The CDR3 coding sequence is TGTGCCAGCAGTTTGTCCCAGCTCCTAAGCTACGAGCAGTACTTC. Its translation is CASSLSQLLSYEQYF.

The chain employs TRBV6-5 and TRBJ2-7, with 10 bases identical to TRBD1. J lost 2 bases, V lost 7 bases, and 8 bases had no gene match. Germline CDR1 is MNHEY and CDR2 is SVGAGI. The CDR3 is 15 residues long. The CDR3 loop is CASTISGTGAYEQYF. Here the CDR3 DNA reads TGTGCCAGCACCATCTCCGGGACAGGGGCCTACGAGCAGTACTTC.

This clone was picked up one time. This chain uses TRBV2 with TRBJ2-5; the D gene is possibly TRBD1 (6 bases). This CDR3 region has 14 residues. V was trimmed by 4 bases and J by 2 bases, leaving 11 bases between them. Germline values: CDR1 SNHLY, CDR2 FYNNEI. CDR3 region: CASSGWTAQETQYF. In DNA form, the CDR3 reads TGTGCCAGCAGTGGATGGACAGCGCAAGAGACCCAGTACTTC.

This clone was seen just once. The chain uses TRBV19 and TRBJ2-7; D is undetermined. Deletions cut 1 base from V and 4 bases from J, with 8 bases between. This CDR3 is 13 amino acids long. Looked up from germline, CDR1 is LNHDA and CDR2 is SQIVND (reference sequence). As DNA, the CDR3 is TGTGCCAGTAGTATAGCGGCCTCTTACGAGCAGTACTTC. Amino acids: CASSIAASYEQYF.

The chain links TRBV5-1 to TRBJ1-1; D remains ambiguous. Germline-derived CDR1 and CDR2 are SGHRS and YFSETQ. The germline V and J ends were trimmed by 4 bases and 4 bases, with 11 bases remaining between them. This CDR3 is built from 13 residues. Here the CDR3 DNA reads TGCGCCAGCAGCCCCGGGCAACTCACTGAAGCTTTCTTT. Its protein is CASSPGQLTEAFF. Using reference TRBV5-1 and TRBJ1-1 for the parts outside the CDR3, the full variable domain is KAGVTQTPRYLIKTRGQQVTLSCSPISGHRSVSWYQQTPGQGLQFLFEYFSETQRNKGNFPGRFSGRQFSNSRSEMNVSTLELGDSALYLCASSPGQLTEAFFGQGTRLTVV.